This T cell receptor beta chain derives from a study of T cells in Graves' hyperthyroidism and ophthalmopathy (dated by TCRdb to 2018 to 2020). Broadly, across the study: Peripheral blood samples were taken at initial diagnosis, before any treatment was given. An independent validation cohort of fewer than 20 hyperthyroidism patients and over 15 patients who later progressed to ophthalmopathy tested prospective prediction of ophthalmopathy. TCR V-J signatures able to tell the groups apart were searched for in a discovery cohort of 90 to 100 patients, of whom under 45 had Graves' ophthalmopathy and 57 had stable Graves' hyperthyroidism. In addition, the study compared T-cell repertoires in thyroid tissue and in blood from roughly six Graves' hyperthyroidism patients. Once sampling was done, hyperthyroidism patients were given methimazole at a starting dose of 30 mg daily, whereas ophthalmopathy patients were given high-dose intravenous methylprednisolone. The paper describes TCR Vbeta CDR3 sequencing of around 140 peripheral blood samples, made up of some 42 ophthalmopathy patients, roughly 75 hyperthyroidism patients and around 17 progressor patients. For training and testing, the 100 or so patients in the discovery cohort were randomly divided in a 7:3 ratio.

Study-wide findings and limitations: No statistical method was used to fix the sample size in advance, and group allocation was not hidden from the investigators. In validation, the model predicted progression to ophthalmopathy a median of roughly six months before onset, with about 64% sensitivity and 72.22% specificity. In cross-validation, a model built on a 13 V-J signature told ophthalmopathy apart from stable hyperthyroidism with roughly 87% sensitivity and around 83% specificity, and in testing the same model reached 80%/75%. Most expanded thyroid clonotypes (frequency above 0.001) were also found in blood, which suggests that blood repertoires may mirror thyroid immune responses.

In the germline V gene, CDR1 corresponds to MNHEY and CDR2 to SVGAGI. The CDR3 measures 13 amino acids from cysteine to phenylalanine. Of the read, only the CDR3 DNA is kept; its 39 bases are in frame from base 1. The junction carries 8 bases between V and J, which are trimmed by 2 bases and 5 bases respectively. Comments on this clonotype: The antigen it recognizes is unknown. Base qualities are not recorded, but no much larger clone differs from it by a single base.

Stable Graves' hyperthyroidism was defined as the absence of progression to ophthalmopathy over 18 months of follow-up. Hyperthyroidism patients were newly diagnosed, with disease duration under 2 months, and aged 18 to 65 years. Patients with uncontrolled infections, other autoimmune diseases, pregnancy or lactation were excluded. Clinical symptoms, serum thyroxine and TRAb, thyroid ultrasound, and orbital computed tomography formed the basis for the diagnoses. PBMCs were isolated from approximately 10 ml of fresh peripheral blood by Ficoll-Paque density gradient centrifugation. Total RNA was extracted with Trizol reagent, and quality was checked on an Agilent 2100 Bioanalyzer. The TCR beta CDR3 regions were amplified from the RNA transcripts. A first-round RT-PCR of the TCR CDR3 used the HTBI primer set with the Qiagen OneStep RT-PCR kit. The libraries were constructed in a second round of multiplex PCR and then size-selected and purified. The libraries were sequenced on an Illumina HiSeq2000 using paired-end 100 bp reads. As for how the authors treated the data: SOAPnuke was used to process the raw data, removing reads that contained adapters or uncalled bases, had a mean Phred below 15, or lacked an exact match to the constant primer or identifier. High-quality paired reads were merged using COPE v1.2.5, and each unique nucleotide sequence was defined as a clonotype. MiTCR v1.1 was used to align the clonotypes against IMGT TRBV, TRBD and TRBJ reference segments. Analysis was restricted to V-J combinations with a frequency above 0.0001, which covered roughly 99% of repertoires. The TCS score was defined as F50 (clonal expansion) divided by E x V (chaos), with BLOSUM62-based TCRdist calculated between CDR3 peptides within each V-J. Welch's t-statistics and random forest reduced around 510 V-J features to 13, which were used in a naive Bayes classifier (R e1071). TCRdb redid the processing of the public reads, applying fastp at Q25 and MiXCR, and retained in-frame beta chains. CDR3 protein duplicates are merged, each entry listing the most common genes and DNA. TCRdb assigned the V and J calls; the authors' analysis was not used. Within this sample are about 350,000 distinct CDR3 sequences, with approximately 13% of them counted one time only. Together, the top ten hold under 30% of the sample.

The sequence derives from a woman aged 25 to 39 with Graves' hyperthyroidism. The sequence is built from TRBV6-5 and TRBJ2-3, with the D gene not clear enough to name. Source material: blood. CDR3 protein: CASSYGEGDTQYF. Here is the DNA: TGTGCCAGCAGTTACGGGGAAGGAGATACGCAGTATTTT.